The T cell receptor beta chain described here comes from a study of blood T cell repertoires in COVID-19. Turning to the study itself: Samples representing acute and convalescent COVID-19 were sourced from the United States, Italy and Spain. PBMCs, B-cell-depleted T cells, or T cells were the source of the cDNA or gDNA that made up the material.

Per the original data handling: For nucleated cells, counts were estimated from reference gene primer amplification. Profiling relied on immunoSEQ multiplex PCR, and the TCRdb table lists in-frame clones only, not all of them. V and J calls and clone size come straight from that table; D and trimming were deduced from the DNA. The table includes just over 95,000 clones, 80% to 90% detected once. CDR1 is KGHSH and CDR2 is LQKENI in the germline V gene. CDR3 length equals 16 residues. V trimming: 2 bases; J trimming: 1 base; junction bases outside the gene matches: 2. The genes are TRBV18 and TRBJ2-2; the match to TRBD1 covers 9 bases. Sequencing was done on a sample of peripheral blood. The receptor was isolated from a human donor in a cohort sampled during active COVID-19. The CDR3 sequence: CASSPVDRGNTGELFF. The CDR3 DNA follows: TGTGCCAGCTCACCAGTGGACAGGGGGAACACCGGGGAGCTGTTTTTT.